The T cell receptor (beta chain) under discussion was sequenced for a study of spatial heterogeneity in lung cancer (dated by TCRdb to the late 2010s). Study-wide context: Samples were obtained from 65 to 90 patients with early-stage, untreated non-small cell lung cancer from the lung TRACERx cohort. Nonsynonymous mutation counts, determined by whole-exome sequencing of tumor tissue, were related to features of the TCR repertoire. In the raw uncorrected reads, each unique combination of TCR and UMI appeared more than ten times on average. Follow-up PBMC samples were sequenced whenever available, with the median time to follow-up being around two years after resection. More beta-chain than alpha-chain transcripts were consistently detected, likely reflecting higher beta-chain transcript abundance. Both alpha and beta chains were TCR-sequenced in 200 or so tumor regions, about 64 matched nontumor lung samples and more than 50 PBMC samples obtained at surgery. In non-small cell lung cancer, the study made a quantitative comparison of TCR alpha and beta repertoires among multiple tumor regions, matched nontumor lung and blood.

Per the publication, the time point label means: blood at routine non-recurrence follow-up after resection. For TCR sequencing, whole RNA was extracted from tumor and nontumor lung tissue, or from cryopreserved PBMC samples, and no cell sorting was done. Only patients with enough RNA available from two or more tumor regions were chosen for TCR sequencing. Library generation was performed with 5' RACE. Instrument used: NextSeq 500. In the TCR library protocol, a unique molecular identifier was attached to each TCR cDNA molecule so that PCR and sequencing errors could be corrected. Under the source paper's analysis protocol: TCR identification, UMI-based error correction and CDR3 extraction were performed with Decombinator tools. Expanded TCRs were defined as those above a frequency of 2 per 1,000, corresponding to the top 1% of the tumor frequency distribution. Renyi diversity was computed with the R vegan package after each repertoire had been subsampled 100 times to 5,000 TCRs. CDR3 similarity networks were built from amino acid triplet string-kernel similarity, with CDR3s being connected when pairwise similarity was above 0.82. TCRdb passed the public sequencing reads through fastp at Q25 and MiXCR, retaining productive beta sequences. Identical CDR3 protein sequences are pooled into one entry, listed with their most common genes and DNA. In this record, the V and J calls reflect TCRdb's handling and not the investigators' own analysis. This sample is represented by roughly 71,000 distinct CDR3 sequences; nearly 9% of them were singletons. The leading ten clones occupy 1.9% of the sample.

Study-wide conclusions, independent of this receptor: Only roughly 15 patients were included in comparisons of baseline and follow-up blood repertoires. Ubiquitous expanded tumor TCRs showed up in blood more often at tumor resection than at routine follow-up. Additional single-cell paired TCR alpha and beta sequencing was considered necessary to confirm, at a functional level, the hypothesis that regional TCRs recognize regional mutations.

Regarding this clonotype: Its antigen remains undetermined. Base qualities are not recorded, but no much larger clone differs from it by a single base.

As encoded in the germline V gene, CDR1 is SGHRS while CDR2 is YFSETQ. Unmatched junction bases come to 13, with V trimmed by 9 bases and J by 4 bases. The CDR3, cysteine through phenylalanine, is 15 amino acids long. The DNA shown is the 45-base CDR3, in frame from base 1. The chain links TRBV5-1 with TRBJ2-1; 7 bases in between match TRBD2. The sequence derives from a female donor with early-stage non-small cell lung cancer. The source was PBMCs, collected at follow-up. The CDR3 protein sequence reads: CATAIISSGYNEQFF. The base sequence is TGCGCCACCGCGATTATTTCTAGCGGATACAATGAGCAGTTCTTC.